These 18 T cell receptor beta chains came from one sample sequenced in a study of cytomegalovirus exposure and HLA in healthy donors. The table came from immunoSEQ multiplex PCR; TCRdb's copy has only in-frame clones and leaves some out. The sample lists 160,000 or so clones; roughly 91% were seen once. The sequenced sample was PBMCs. The receptors were sampled from a man between 18 and 35 years old in good health and CMV-seronegative.

This chain uses TRBV6-6 with TRBJ2-7; the match to TRBD1 covers 7 bases. Germline loops: CDR1 MNHNY, CDR2 SVGAGI (reference sequence). The CDR3 is 14 residues long. The junction had 8 bases not matched to a gene; V was cut back by 8 bases and J by 1 base. CDR3 in amino acids: CASLKDRDSYEQYF. The DNA for the CDR3 is TGTGCCAGCTTAAAAGACAGGGATTCCTACGAGCAGTACTTC.

This clone was seen once. DNA for the CDR3: TGTGCCAGCAGCTTGGGGACAGCCGCCTACGAGCAGTACTTC. It translates to CASSLGTAAYEQYF. The rearrangement uses TRBV7-9 and TRBJ2-5, with 7 bases fitting TRBD1. The closer fit of TRBJ2-7 to the DNA end suggests the J call may be wrong. CDR3 size: 14 residues. Germline CDR1 is SEHNR and CDR2 is FQNEAQ (reference sequence).

The J gene is TRBJ1-6, the V gene TRBV28; 7 nucleotides match TRBD1. Germline V gene lookup returns CDR1 MDHEN and CDR2 SYDVKM. CDR3 size: 15 residues. V shed 2 bases and J 6 bases; nucleotides not matched to a gene: 4. CDR3 region: CASSLVRGSNSPLHF. Written as DNA, the CDR3 is TGTGCCAGCAGTTTAGTCAGGGGGAGTAATTCACCCCTCCACTTT.

This chain uses TRBV4-1 with TRBJ2-5; a possible D gene is TRBD1 (6 bases). The CDR3 consists of 12 residues. V was cut by 2 bases and J by 5 bases, with 6 bases left in between. The germline V gene has CDR1 MGHRA and CDR2 YSYEKL. The CDR3 loop is CASSQTGETQYF. CDR3 coding DNA: TGCGCCAGCAGCCAAACAGGGGAGACCCAGTACTTC.

The J gene is TRBJ2-2, the V gene TRBV5-1; 12 nucleotides line up with TRBD2. CDR1 and CDR2 (germline): SGHRS, YFSETQ. CDR3 length equals 16 residues. V shed 4 bases, J shed 0 bases, and the junction held 1 base outside the gene matches. The CDR3 DNA sequence: TGCGCCAGCAGCCCTAGCGGGGGGGCGAACACCGGGGAGCTGTTTTTT. Its translation is CASSPSGGANTGELFF. The whole variable domain, filled in from reference TRBV5-1 and TRBJ2-2, reads KAGVTQTPRYLIKTRGQQVTLSCSPISGHRSVSWYQQTPGQGLQFLFEYFSETQRNKGNFPGRFSGRQFSNSRSEMNVSTLELGDSALYLCASSPSGGANTGELFFGEGSRLTVL.

V gene TRBV4-1 combines with J gene TRBJ1-5; 7 bases are a match to TRBD1. Germline assignment: CDR1 MGHRA and CDR2 YSYEKL. The CDR3 totals 16 residues. With V trimmed by 1 base and J by 4 bases, 7 bases remained unmatched. The CDR3 here is CASSQAGRGFNQPQHF. In nucleotides, the CDR3 is TGCGCCAGCAGCCAAGCAGGCAGGGGGTTTAATCAGCCCCAGCATTTT.

The chain couples TRBV5-4 to TRBJ1-1, with D possibly matching TRBD1 (6 bases). This CDR3 region has 15 residues. V lost 4 bases and J lost 5, with 18 bases in between. CDR1 is SGHNT, CDR2 YYREEE, per germline (reference sequence). The CDR3 here is CASSTPQGRGTEAFF. CDR3 DNA sequence: TGTGCCAGCAGCACCCCCCAGGGGAGGGGAACTGAAGCTTTCTTT.

CDR3 DNA sequence: TGTGCCAGCAGCCAGGTTTCCTACGAGCAGTACTTC. Translation gives CASSQVSYEQYF. The rearrangement joins TRBV7-2 to TRBJ2-7; unclear D gene. V was cut by 5 bases and J by 1 base, with 6 bases left in between. The germline CDR1 and CDR2 sequences are SGHTA and FQGNSA. The CDR3 consists of 12 residues. The whole variable domain, remainder taken from reference TRBV7-2 and TRBJ2-7, is GAGVSQSPSNKVTEKGKDVELRCDPISGHTALYWYRQSLGQGLEFLIYFQGNSAPDKSGLPSDRFSAERTGGSVSTLTIQRTQQEDSAVYLCASSQVSYEQYFGPGTRLTVT.

V and J are TRBV4-1 and TRBJ2-3, with 7 bases aligning to TRBD2. V was pared by 0 bases and J by 10 bases, with 7 bases of the junction left unmatched. Germline values: CDR1 MGHRA, CDR2 YSYEKL. This CDR3 contains 14 residues. The CDR3 bases are TGCGCCAGCAGCCAAGATCCAGCGGGGAGATCGCAGTATTTT. This gives the protein CASSQDPAGRSQYF.

CDR3 sequence: CASSIGGTTHYGYTF. The CDR3 DNA follows: TGTGCCAGTAGTATAGGGGGCACTACCCACTATGGCTACACCTTC. This rearrangement joins TRBV19 to TRBJ1-2, with D perhaps matching TRBD1 (5 bases). Germline values: CDR1 LNHDA, CDR2 SQIVND (reference sequence). The CDR3 spans 15 residues. The germline V and J ends were trimmed by 1 base and 3 bases, with 12 bases remaining between them.

The rearrangement links TRBV27 to TRBJ2-7; 9 nucleotides match TRBD2. J gave up 4 bases and V 8 bases, and 6 bases lay outside the gene matches. The CDR3 spans 13 residues. Germline values: CDR1 MNHEY, CDR2 SMNVEV (reference sequence). The CDR3 spells CASRGSGSYEQYF. Written as DNA, the CDR3 is TGTGCCAGCCGGGGTAGCGGGAGTTACGAGCAGTACTTC.

The chain links TRBV5-5 to TRBJ1-2; 7 bases line up with TRBD1. This CDR3 has 15 residues. Germline values: CDR1 SGHKS, CDR2 YYEKEE (reference sequence). After removal of 3 bases from V and 4 bases from J, the junction contained 9 bases not matched to a gene. This chain's CDR3 is CASSYRGGSGYGYTF. CDR3 bases: TGTGCCAGCAGCTACAGAGGGGGCTCCGGCTATGGCTACACCTTC.

The chain is built from TRBV9 and TRBJ2-5; TRBD2 agrees at 14 bases. The ends lost 2 bases at V and 4 bases at J; junction bases unmatched: 1. The CDR3 runs 15 residues. The germline V gene encodes CDR1 SGDLS and CDR2 YYNGEE. Written as DNA, the CDR3 is TGTGCCAGCAGCGTCGGGACTAGCGGGAGAGAGACCCAGTACTTC. It specifies CASSVGTSGRETQYF.

This chain joins TRBV5-1 and TRBJ2-7; 8 bases are a match to TRBD2. V lost 1 base to trimming and J lost 5 bases; unmatched junction nucleotides: 8. CDR1 SGHRS and CDR2 YFSETQ come from the germline V gene. The CDR3 has 15 residues. CDR3 loop: CASSLREGPLHEQYF. CDR3 in DNA: TGCGCCAGCAGCTTGCGGGAGGGCCCACTGCACGAGCAGTACTTC.

The V call is TRBV2, the J call TRBJ1-1, with TRBD1 as a possible D gene (5 bases). Trimming stripped 5 bases from V and 0 bases from J, with 10 bases between. Germline loops: CDR1 SNHLY, CDR2 FYNNEI. This CDR3 has 14 amino acids. The chain's CDR3 is CASSRQTLNTEAFF. CDR3 nucleotides: TGTGCCAGCAGTCGACAGACGCTGAACACTGAAGCTTTCTTT. The full variable domain, in which reference TRBV2 and TRBJ1-1 provide the parts outside the CDR3, is EPEVTQTPSHQVTQMGQEVILRCVPISNHLYFYWYRQILGQKVEFLVSFYNNEISEKSEIFDDQFSVERPDGSNFTLKIRSTKLEDSAMYFCASSRQTLNTEAFFGQGTRLTVV.

The gene calls are TRBV5-1 and TRBJ2-1, with 9 bases identical to TRBD1. Germline V gene data show CDR1 as SGHRS and CDR2 as YFSETQ. This CDR3 spans 17 amino acids. The J segment lost 6 bases and the V segment lost 3 bases, leaving 13 bases of the junction unmatched. The CDR3 reads CASSSKPGTGKSNEQFF. CDR3 nucleotides: TGCGCCAGCAGCTCTAAACCCGGGACAGGGAAAAGCAATGAGCAGTTCTTC.

This clone was counted once. This chain connects TRBV7-9 to TRBJ1-6; perhaps TRBD1 as D (5 bases). CDR3 size: 15 residues. CDR1 SEHNR and CDR2 FQNEAQ come from the germline V gene (reference sequence). Trimming removed 2 bases at V and 9 bases at J, with 14 bases between. In DNA, the CDR3 is TGTGCCAGCAGCTTATCAGGGCTCTCCGGTTCACCCCTCCACTTT. Its translation: CASSLSGLSGSPLHF.

This chain links TRBV29-1 with TRBJ1-2; 10 bases fit TRBD1. With 6 bases clipped from V and 4 bases from J, the junction kept 8 bases outside the gene matches. CDR1 and CDR2 (germline): SQVTM, ANQGSEA. CDR3 length: 14 residues. The CDR3 DNA is TGCAGCGTGCAAGGACAGGGGGATGGCTATGGCTACACCTTC. Protein sequence: CSVQGQGDGYGYTF.